The clone carrying this TCR beta chain was picked up one time. Its antigen is as yet unknown. An Oncomine TCR Beta short-read assay was used to sequence the DNA from cultured CD4+ T cells. TCRdb ran MiXCR on the PCR reads and lists one entry per CDR3 protein. The table has approximately 25,000 distinct CDR3 sequences, 62% seen once; the top ten hold 7.8%. The source of the sample is a study of vaccination and CD4 T cells after COVID-19. Study conclusions and caveats: Vaccine-specific clones in convalescent patients were spike mono-reactive in 304 of 307 cases.

Treatment described: approximately 9-day PBMC culture with coronavirus spike peptide pools or control peptides (ViraFEST assay). The CDR3 runs to 16 residues. Losses at the gene ends were 5 bases for V and 2 bases for J; bases not matched to a gene: 11. Germline V gene data show CDR1 as MDHEN and CDR2 as SYDVKM. The clonotype comes from a human donor who had recovered from COVID-19. J is TRBJ1-1 and V is TRBV28; TRBD1 aligns across 7 bases. The source material was CD4+ T cells from blood, cultured in vitro. The chain's CDR3 is CASSPDRLGLNTEAFF. CDR3 DNA sequence: TGTGCCAGCAGTCCGGACAGGTTAGGACTCAACACTGAAGCTTTCTTT.